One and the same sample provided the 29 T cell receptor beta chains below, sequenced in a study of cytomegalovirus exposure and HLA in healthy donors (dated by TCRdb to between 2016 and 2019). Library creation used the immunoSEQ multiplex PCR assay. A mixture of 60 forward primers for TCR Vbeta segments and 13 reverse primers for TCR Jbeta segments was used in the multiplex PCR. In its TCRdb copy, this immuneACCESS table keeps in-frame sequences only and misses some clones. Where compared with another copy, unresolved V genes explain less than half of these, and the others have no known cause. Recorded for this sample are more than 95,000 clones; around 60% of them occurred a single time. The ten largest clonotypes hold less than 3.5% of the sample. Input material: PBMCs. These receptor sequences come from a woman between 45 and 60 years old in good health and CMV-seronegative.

CDR3: CASSTSNGYEQYF. The CDR3 nucleotides are TGTGCCAGCAGTACTAGTAACGGCTACGAGCAGTACTTC. This chain joins TRBV6-6 and TRBJ2-7; TRBD2 might be the D (5 bases). V shed 5 bases and J shed 3 bases, with 11 bases lying between them. CDR3 size: 13 residues. The germline V gene encodes CDR1 MNHNY and CDR2 SVGAGI (reference sequence).

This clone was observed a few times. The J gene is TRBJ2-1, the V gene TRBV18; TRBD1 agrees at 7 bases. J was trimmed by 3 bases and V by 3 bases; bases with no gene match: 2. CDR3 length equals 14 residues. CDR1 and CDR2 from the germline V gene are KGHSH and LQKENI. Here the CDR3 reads CASSPGQHYNEQFF. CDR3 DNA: TGTGCCAGCTCACCGGGACAGCACTACAATGAGCAGTTCTTC.

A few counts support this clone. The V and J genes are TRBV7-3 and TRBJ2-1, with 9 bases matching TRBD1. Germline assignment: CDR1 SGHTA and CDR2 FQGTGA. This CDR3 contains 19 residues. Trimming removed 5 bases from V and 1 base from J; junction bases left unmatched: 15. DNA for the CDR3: TGTGCCAGCAGCCCATTCCGGGACAGGGTTCTTGGGTCCTACAATGAGCAGTTCTTC. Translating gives CASSPFRDRVLGSYNEQFF.

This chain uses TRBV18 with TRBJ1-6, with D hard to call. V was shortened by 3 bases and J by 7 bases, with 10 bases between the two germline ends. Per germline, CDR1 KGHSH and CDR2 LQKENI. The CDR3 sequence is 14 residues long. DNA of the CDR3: TGTGCCAGCTCACCGGAGGGCCTAAATTCACCCCTCCACTTT. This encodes CASSPEGLNSPLHF.

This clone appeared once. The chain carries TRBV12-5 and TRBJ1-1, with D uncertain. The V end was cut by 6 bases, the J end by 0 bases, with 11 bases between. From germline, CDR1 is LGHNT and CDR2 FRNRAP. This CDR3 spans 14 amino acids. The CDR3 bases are TGTGCTAGTGGACCCGGACTGATGAACACTGAAGCTTTCTTT. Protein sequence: CASGPGLMNTEAFF.

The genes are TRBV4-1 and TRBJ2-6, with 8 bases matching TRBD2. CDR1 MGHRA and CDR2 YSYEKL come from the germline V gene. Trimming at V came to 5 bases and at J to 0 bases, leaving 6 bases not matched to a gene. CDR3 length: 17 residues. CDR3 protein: CASSTAGASSGANVLTF. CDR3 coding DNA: TGCGCCAGCAGCACAGCGGGAGCTAGCTCTGGGGCCAACGTCCTGACTTTC.

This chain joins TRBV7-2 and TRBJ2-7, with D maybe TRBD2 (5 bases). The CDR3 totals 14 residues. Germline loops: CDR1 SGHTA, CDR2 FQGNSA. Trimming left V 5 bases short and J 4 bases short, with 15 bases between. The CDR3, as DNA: TGTGCCAGCAGCCCGGAGGTGGGAAGGTACGAGCAGTACTTC. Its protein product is CASSPEVGRYEQYF.

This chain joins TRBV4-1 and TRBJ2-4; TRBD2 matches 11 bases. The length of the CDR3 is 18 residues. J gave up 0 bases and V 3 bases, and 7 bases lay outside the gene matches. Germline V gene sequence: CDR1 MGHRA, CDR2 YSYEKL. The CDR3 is CASSQPTSGTLAKNIQYF. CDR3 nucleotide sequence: TGCGCCAGCAGCCAGCCGACTAGCGGGACACTAGCCAAAAACATTCAGTACTTC.

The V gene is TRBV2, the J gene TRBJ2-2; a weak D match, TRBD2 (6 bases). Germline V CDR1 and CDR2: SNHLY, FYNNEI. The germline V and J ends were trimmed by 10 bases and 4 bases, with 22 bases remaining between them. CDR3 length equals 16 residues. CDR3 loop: CATPRSGDSFTGELFF. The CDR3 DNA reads TGTGCCACCCCCCGCTCTGGGGACTCATTCACCGGGGAGCTGTTTTTT. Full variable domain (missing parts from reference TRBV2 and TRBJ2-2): EPEVTQTPSHQVTQMGQEVILRCVPISNHLYFYWYRQILGQKVEFLVSFYNNEISEKSEIFDDQFSVERPDGSNFTLKIRSTKLEDSAMYFCATPRSGDSFTGELFFGEGSRLTVL.

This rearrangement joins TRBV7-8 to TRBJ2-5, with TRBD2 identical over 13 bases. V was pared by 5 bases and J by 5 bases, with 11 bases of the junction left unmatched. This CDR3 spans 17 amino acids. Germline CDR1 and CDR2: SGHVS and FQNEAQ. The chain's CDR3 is CASSRELAGGTAETQYF. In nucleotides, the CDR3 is TGTGCCAGCAGCCGAGAACTAGCGGGAGGGACGGCGGAGACCCAGTACTTC.

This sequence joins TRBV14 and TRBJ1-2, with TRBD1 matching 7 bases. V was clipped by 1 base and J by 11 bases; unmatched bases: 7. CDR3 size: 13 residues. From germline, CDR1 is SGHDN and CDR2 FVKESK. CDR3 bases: TGTGCCAGCAGCCAAGTTCTACAGGGGAGGTACACCTTC. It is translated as CASSQVLQGRYTF.

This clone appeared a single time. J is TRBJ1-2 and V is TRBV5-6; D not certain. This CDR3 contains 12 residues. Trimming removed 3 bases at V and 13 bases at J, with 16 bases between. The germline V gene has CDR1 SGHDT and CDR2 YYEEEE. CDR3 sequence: CASSWERYNPTF. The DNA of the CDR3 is TGTGCCAGCAGCTGGGAGAGATACAACCCCACCTTC.

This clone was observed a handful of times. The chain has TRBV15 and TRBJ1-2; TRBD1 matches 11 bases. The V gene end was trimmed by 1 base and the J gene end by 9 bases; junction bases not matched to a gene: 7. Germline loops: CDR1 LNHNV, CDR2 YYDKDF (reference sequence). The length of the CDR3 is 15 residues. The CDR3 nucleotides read TGTGCCACCAGCAGAGTAGGGACAGGGGGAGTGCGCTACACCTTC. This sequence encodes CATSRVGTGGVRYTF.

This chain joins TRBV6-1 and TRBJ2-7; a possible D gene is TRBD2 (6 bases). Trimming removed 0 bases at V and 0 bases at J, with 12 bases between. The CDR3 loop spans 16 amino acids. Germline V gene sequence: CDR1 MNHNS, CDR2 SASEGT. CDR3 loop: CASSEALGGPSYEQYF. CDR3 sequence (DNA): TGTGCCAGCAGTGAAGCCCTGGGGGGTCCCTCCTACGAGCAGTACTTC.

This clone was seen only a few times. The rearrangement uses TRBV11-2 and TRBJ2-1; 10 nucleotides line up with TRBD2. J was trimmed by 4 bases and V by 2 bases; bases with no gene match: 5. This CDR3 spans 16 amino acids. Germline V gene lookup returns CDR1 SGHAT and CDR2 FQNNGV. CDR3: CASSLMGLAKYNEQFF. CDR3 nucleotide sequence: TGTGCCAGCAGCTTAATGGGACTAGCGAAATACAATGAGCAGTTCTTC.

This CDR3 reads CASSLADRGHQETQYF. CDR3 DNA sequence: TGTGCCAGCAGCTTGGCGGACAGGGGTCATCAAGAGACCCAGTACTTC. The V and J genes are TRBV5-8 and TRBJ2-5; 9 bases are shared with TRBD1. The CDR3 has 16 residues. The germline V gene encodes CDR1 SGHTS and CDR2 YDEGEE. Trimming removed 0 bases from V and 2 bases from J; junction bases left unmatched: 5.

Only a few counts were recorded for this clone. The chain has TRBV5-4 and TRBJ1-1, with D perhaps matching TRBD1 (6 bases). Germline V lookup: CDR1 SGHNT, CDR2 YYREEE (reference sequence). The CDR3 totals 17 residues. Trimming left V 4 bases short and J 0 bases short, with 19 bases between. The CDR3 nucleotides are TGTGCCAGCAGCCCGGGACACCCGAGGGCTATGAACACTGAAGCTTTCTTT. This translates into CASSPGHPRAMNTEAFF.

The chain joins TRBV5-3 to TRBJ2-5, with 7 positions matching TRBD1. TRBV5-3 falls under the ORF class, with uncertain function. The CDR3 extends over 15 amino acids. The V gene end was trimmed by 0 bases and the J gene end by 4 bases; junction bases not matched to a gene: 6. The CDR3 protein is CARSLVVAGGETQYF. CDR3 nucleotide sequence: TGTGCCAGAAGCTTGGTGGTGGCAGGGGGAGAGACCCAGTACTTC.

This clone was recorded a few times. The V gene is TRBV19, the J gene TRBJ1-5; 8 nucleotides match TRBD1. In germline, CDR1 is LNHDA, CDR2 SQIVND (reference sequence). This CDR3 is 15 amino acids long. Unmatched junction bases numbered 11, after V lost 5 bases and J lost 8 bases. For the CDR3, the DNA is TGTGCCAGTAGTGCCCGGGACAGGCTTCAGGAGCCCCAGCATTTT. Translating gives CASSARDRLQEPQHF.

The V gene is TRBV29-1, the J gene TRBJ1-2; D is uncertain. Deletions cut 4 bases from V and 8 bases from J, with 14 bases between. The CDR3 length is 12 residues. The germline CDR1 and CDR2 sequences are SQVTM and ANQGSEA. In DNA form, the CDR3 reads TGCAGCGTTGGTCGGGTCGAGGGAGGCTACACCTTC. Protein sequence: CSVGRVEGGYTF.

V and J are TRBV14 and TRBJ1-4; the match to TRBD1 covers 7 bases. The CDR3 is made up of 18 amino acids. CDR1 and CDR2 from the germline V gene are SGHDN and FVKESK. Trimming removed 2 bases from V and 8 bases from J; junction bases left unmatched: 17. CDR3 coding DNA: TGTGCCAGCAGCCAAATTCAGTTTAGGGGGCTGATCGAAGAAAAACTGTTTTTT. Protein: CASSQIQFRGLIEEKLFF.

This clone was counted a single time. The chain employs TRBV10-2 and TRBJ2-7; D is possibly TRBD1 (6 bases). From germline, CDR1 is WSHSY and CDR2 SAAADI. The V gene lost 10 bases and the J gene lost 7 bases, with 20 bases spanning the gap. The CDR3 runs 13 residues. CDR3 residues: CATRGGGVIEQYF. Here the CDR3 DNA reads TGCGCCACCCGAGGGGGTGGGGTGATAGAGCAGTACTTC.

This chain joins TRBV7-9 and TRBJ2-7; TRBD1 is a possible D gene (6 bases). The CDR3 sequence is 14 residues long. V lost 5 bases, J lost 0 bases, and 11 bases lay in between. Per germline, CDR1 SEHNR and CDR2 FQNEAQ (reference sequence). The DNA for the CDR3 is TGTGCCAGCAGCCTCACAGGGCCCTCCTACGAGCAGTACTTC. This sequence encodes CASSLTGPSYEQYF.

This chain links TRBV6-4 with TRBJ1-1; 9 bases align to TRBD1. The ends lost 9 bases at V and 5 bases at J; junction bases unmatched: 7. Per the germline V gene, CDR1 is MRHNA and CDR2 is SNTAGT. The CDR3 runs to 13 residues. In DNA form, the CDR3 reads TGTGCCAGTAAGGGACAGGGAGGAACTGAAGCTTTCTTT. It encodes CASKGQGGTEAFF.

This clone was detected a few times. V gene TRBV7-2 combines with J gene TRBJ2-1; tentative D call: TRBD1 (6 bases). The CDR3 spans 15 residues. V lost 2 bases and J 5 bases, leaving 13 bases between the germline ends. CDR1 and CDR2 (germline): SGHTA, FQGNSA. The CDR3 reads CASSLWAGENNEQFF. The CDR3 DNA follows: TGTGCCAGCAGCTTATGGGCAGGGGAGAACAATGAGCAGTTCTTC.

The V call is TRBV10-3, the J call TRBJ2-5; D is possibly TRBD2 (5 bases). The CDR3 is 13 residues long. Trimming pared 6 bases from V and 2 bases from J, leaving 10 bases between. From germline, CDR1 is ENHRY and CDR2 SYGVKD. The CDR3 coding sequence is TGTGCCATCAGGGAAGCGGTACAAGAGACCCAGTACTTC. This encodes CAIREAVQETQYF.

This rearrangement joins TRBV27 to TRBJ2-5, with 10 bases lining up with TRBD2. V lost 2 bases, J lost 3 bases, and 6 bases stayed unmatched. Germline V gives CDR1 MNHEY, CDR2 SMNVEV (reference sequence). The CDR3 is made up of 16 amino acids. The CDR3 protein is CASSLVGLAEEETQYF. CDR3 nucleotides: TGTGCCAGCAGTTTAGTCGGACTAGCGGAAGAAGAGACCCAGTACTTC.

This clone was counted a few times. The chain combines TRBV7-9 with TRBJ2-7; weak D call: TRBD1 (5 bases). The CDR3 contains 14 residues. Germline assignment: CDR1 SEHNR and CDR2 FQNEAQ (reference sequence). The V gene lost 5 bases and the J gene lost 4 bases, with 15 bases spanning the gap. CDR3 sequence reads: CASSAQEQPYEQYF. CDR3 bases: TGTGCCAGCAGCGCACAGGAGCAGCCATACGAGCAGTACTTC.

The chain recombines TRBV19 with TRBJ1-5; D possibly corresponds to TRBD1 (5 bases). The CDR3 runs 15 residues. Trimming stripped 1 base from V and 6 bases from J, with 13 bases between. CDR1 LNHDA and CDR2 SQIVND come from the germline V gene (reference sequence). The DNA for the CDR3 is TGTGCCAGTAGTATAGTCGGCCAGGGCACTCAGCCCCAGCATTTT. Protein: CASSIVGQGTQPQHF.